A selection of T cell receptor beta chains follows, all from one sample in a study of CD8+CD57+ T cells in acquired aplastic anemia. TCRdb reanalysed the reads using MiXCR and keeps one entry per CDR3 protein. The sample includes about 190,000 distinct CDR3 sequences, 64% seen only once; the top ten take around 45%. Material for sequencing was sorted CD4+, CD8+, or CD8+CD57+ T cells (not recorded which) from PBMCs. The receptor set was obtained from a human donor with severe aplastic anemia or a healthy control (not recorded which). Each CDR3 is given without its conserved first and last residue.

v_gene | CDR3aa
TRBV6-1 | ASSEGRGLYYEQY
TRBV24-1 | ATSDAGTDQETQY
TRBV15 | ATSRGGEQPQH
TRBV10-3 | AISPRPGQGAGEQF
TRBV6-5 | ASSYLGQGREKLF
TRBV20-1 | GASRGTTKAF
TRBV5-1 | ASSFGTEQY
TRBV19 | ASTIDGSMNTEAF
TRBV7-9 | ASSLRTGGGQETQY
TRBV7-3 | ASSLGPSGLSYNEQF
TRBV25-1 | ASSESQGINTEAF
TRBV24-1 | ATSDLPVPVNTEAF
TRBV7-8 | ASSTGYNSPLH
TRBV12-3/TRBV12-4 | ASSPSGGNSPLH
TRBV15 | ATSRVANTVELF
TRBV7-9 | ASSFIQGGGSPLH
TRBV2 | ASSFGQAAGLGYGYT
TRBV7-3 | ASSFEGNEQF
TRBV24-1 | ATSDDGGVENTEAF
TRBV7-1 | ASSRIGSDGYT
TRBV5-1 | ASSLMRRGPDSYVGQY
TRBV20-1 | SARLARRPF
TRBV30 | AWSVTSFYEQY
TRBV5-5 | ASSLRTGYYEQY
TRBV12-3/TRBV12-4 | ASSGDSTLF
TRBV7-6 | ASSRAGPLGETQY
TRBV14 | ASSQETGYNSPLH
TRBV3-1 | ATSLWGASADTQY